This section outlines one TCR beta chain sequence together with its context. The data were produced by immunoSEQ multiplex PCR, yet TCRdb's version contains in-frame clones alone and is incomplete. The sample lists some 11,000 clones, more than 60% seen once, with around 4.2% in the top ten. The germline V gene encodes CDR1 MNHEY and CDR2 SMNVEV (reference sequence). V shed 8 bases and J shed 0 bases, with 14 bases lying between them. The CDR3 covers 16 residues. The source of the sample is a study of immune evolution from preneoplasia to lung adenocarcinoma. This rearrangement joins TRBV27 to TRBJ2-6; D call uncertain. The receptor comes from a person aged 55-80 years with lung adenocarcinoma. Sequencing was carried out using FFPE minimally invasive lung adenocarcinoma tissue. CDR3 in amino acids: CASYRSSTSGANVLTF. CDR3 DNA sequence: TGTGCCAGCTACCGTTCGTCGACCTCTGGGGCCAACGTCCTGACTTTC.